This passage covers 2 T cell receptor beta chains from one sample sequenced in a study of vaccination effects on CD4 cells after COVID-19. Antigens of these TCRs are unknown. Profiling relied on immunoSEQ multiplex PCR, and the TCRdb table lists in-frame clones only, not all of them. The sample gives about 73,000 clones, around 79% of which show up once; around 3% is in the top ten. Peptide-pool stimulation followed by sequencing identified expanded antigen-specific CD4+ clonotypes in the ViraFEST assay. Following 10 days of culture, CD4+ T cells were isolated. Nucleocapsid antibody tests were negative, and the vaccine recipients had no prior SARS-CoV-2 infection. Sequences were derived from CD4+ T cells from PBMCs cultured with HCoV-NL63 spike peptides, sampled before COVID-19 vaccination. Source of these receptors: a human donor who received a COVID-19 vaccine.

The chain joins TRBV30 to TRBJ2-4; D uncertain. This CDR3 spans 13 amino acids. V lost 3 bases, J lost 6 bases, and 12 bases lay in between. In germline, CDR1 is GTSNPN, CDR2 SVGIG (reference sequence). Here the CDR3 reads CAWSSGVVNIQYF. The CDR3 coding sequence is TGTGCCTGGAGCTCCGGAGTGGTAAACATTCAGTACTTC.

The V and J genes are TRBV7-9 and TRBJ1-1; 7 nucleotides agree with TRBD1. V gave up 4 bases and J gave up 7 bases; unmatched junction bases: 3. Germline CDR1 and CDR2: SEHNR and FQNEAQ (reference sequence). The CDR3 has 12 amino acids. CDR3 nucleotide sequence: TGTGCCAGCAGCTCTACAGGGGTTGAAGCTTTCTTT. Translating it yields CASSSTGVEAFF.